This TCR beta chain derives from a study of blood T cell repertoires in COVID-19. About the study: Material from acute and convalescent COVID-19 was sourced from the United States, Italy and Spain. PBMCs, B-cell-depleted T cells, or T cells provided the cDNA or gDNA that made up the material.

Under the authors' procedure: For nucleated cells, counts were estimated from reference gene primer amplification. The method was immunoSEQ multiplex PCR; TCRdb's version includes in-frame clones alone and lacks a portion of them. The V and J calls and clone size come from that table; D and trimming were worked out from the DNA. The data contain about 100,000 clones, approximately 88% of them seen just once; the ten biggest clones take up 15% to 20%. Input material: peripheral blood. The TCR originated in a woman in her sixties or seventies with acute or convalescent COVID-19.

Here the CDR3 reads CASSPTRSDTQYF. The CDR3 nucleotides are TGTGCCAGCAGCCCAACTAGATCAGATACGCAGTATTTT. This chain uses TRBV6-6 with TRBJ2-3; D possibly corresponds to TRBD2 (5 bases). This CDR3 has 13 residues. V was clipped by 6 bases and J by 4 bases, with 11 bases between them. Per the germline V gene, CDR1 is MNHNY and CDR2 is SVGAGI (reference sequence).